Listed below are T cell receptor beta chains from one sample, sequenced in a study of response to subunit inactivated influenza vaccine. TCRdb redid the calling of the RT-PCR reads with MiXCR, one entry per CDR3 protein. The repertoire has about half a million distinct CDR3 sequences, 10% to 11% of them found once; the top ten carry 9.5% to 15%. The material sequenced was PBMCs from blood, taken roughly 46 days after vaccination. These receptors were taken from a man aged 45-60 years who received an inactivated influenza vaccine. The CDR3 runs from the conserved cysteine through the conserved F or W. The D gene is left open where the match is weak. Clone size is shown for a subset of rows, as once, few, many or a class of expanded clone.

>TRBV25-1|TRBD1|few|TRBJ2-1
TGTGCCAGCCAACGACAGGGTAATGAGCAGTTCTTC
CASQRQGNEQFF
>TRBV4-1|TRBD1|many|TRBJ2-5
TGCGCCAGCAGCCGAGGGACAGCACAAGAGACCCAGTACTTC
CASSRGTAQETQYF
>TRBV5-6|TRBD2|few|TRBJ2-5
TGTGCCAGCAGCTTTCGAAGCGGGAGGGGAGGAGAGACCCAGTACTTC
CASSFRSGRGGETQYF
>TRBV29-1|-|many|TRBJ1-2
TGCAGCGTGGGAGGCGTGGACAAGGATGGCTACACCTTC
CSVGGVDKDGYTF
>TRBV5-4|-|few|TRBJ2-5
TGTGCCAGCAGCTTGTGGGCAGTTAAAGAGACCCAGTACTTC
CASSLWAVKETQYF
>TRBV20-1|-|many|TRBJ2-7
TGCAGTGCTAGAGATATGAGCGACGGGCCCTACGAGCAGTACTTC
CSARDMSDGPYEQYF
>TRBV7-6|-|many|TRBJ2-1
TGTGCCAGCAGCTCGCCCCTTTGGGGGGCAAGCTCCTACAATGAGCAGTTCTTC
CASSSPLWGASSYNEQFF
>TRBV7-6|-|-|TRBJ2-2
TGTGCCAGCACGACAGCCTTCAGCGGGGAGCTGTTTTTT
CASTTAFSGELFF
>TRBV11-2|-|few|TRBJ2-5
TGTGCCAGCAGCTTAGATGGGGGAGTCGGAAAGACCCAGTACTTC
CASSLDGGVGKTQYF
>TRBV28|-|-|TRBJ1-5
TGTGCCAGCAGTCGGACGGGACGGATTAGCAATCAGCCCCAGCATTTT
CASSRTGRISNQPQHF
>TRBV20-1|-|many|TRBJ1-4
TGCAGTGCTAGAGATGGGCCCGGCGAAAAACTGTTTTTT
CSARDGPGEKLFF
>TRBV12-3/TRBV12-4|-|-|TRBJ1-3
TGTGCCAGCAGTCCACAGGGACACACCATATATTTT
CASSPQGHTIYF
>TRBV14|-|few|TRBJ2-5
TGTGCCAGCAGCCAAATAAGAGAGACCCAGTACTTC
CASSQIRETQYF
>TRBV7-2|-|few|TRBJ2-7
TGTGCCAGCAGCCCAGTTGGGGGGGCCAGCCGGAACGAGCAGTACTTC
CASSPVGGASRNEQYF
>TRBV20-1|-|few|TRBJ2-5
TGCAGTGCTATGGACTCGGGGGGCTCGAAGACCCAGTACTTC
CSAMDSGGSKTQYF
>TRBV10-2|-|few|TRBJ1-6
TGCGCCAGCAGTGAGTCCGACAGGAGATATAATTCACCCCTCCACTTT
CASSESDRRYNSPLHF
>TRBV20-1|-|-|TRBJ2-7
TGCAGTGCTAGGGACGGATCGGCGGGGGAGCAGTACTTC
CSARDGSAGEQYF
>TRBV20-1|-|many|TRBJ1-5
TGCAGTGCTAAGTCAGGTTCAGGGTCCGATCAGCCCCAGCATTTT
CSAKSGSGSDQPQHF
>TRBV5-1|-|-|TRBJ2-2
TGCGCCAGCAGTGGCGGCTCATCGAACACCGGGGAGCTGTTTTTT
CASSGGSSNTGELFF
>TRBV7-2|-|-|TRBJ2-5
TGTGCCAGCAGCTTAGGACTCATACGGCAAGAGACCCAGTACTTC
CASSLGLIRQETQYF
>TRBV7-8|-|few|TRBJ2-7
TGTGCCAGCAGCTTAGACCCCGTCAGGGCGACGAGCTCCTACGAGCAGTACTTC
CASSLDPVRATSSYEQYF
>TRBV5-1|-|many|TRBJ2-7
TGCGCCAGCAGCTCCCAAGGAGGCAGGGGAGACTACGAGCAGTACTTC
CASSSQGGRGDYEQYF
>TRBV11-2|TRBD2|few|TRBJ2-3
TGTGCCAGCAGCCTCGGGGTAGCGGGGACAGATACGCAGTATTTT
CASSLGVAGTDTQYF
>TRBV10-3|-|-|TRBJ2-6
TGTGCCATCAGTACGACCGGGGACTCTGGGGCCAACGTCCTGACTTTC
CAISTTGDSGANVLTF
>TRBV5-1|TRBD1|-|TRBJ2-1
TGCGCCAGCAGCCCTGGACAGGTTACCCCTAATGAGCAGTTCTTC
CASSPGQVTPNEQFF
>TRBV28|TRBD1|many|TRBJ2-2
TGTGCCAGTAGGAGGGACAGGGCTACCGGGGAGCTGTTTTTT
CASRRDRATGELFF
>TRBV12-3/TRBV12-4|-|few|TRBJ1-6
TGTGCCAGCAGACCATCCGGGGCCGAGAATTCACCCCTCCACTTT
CASRPSGAENSPLHF
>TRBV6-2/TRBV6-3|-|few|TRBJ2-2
TGTGCCAGCAGCAAACTTCCAGCGAACATCGGGGAGCTGTTTTTT
CASSKLPANIGELFF
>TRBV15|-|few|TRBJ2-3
TGTGCCACCAGCAGAGATCTACCCCCAGATACGCAGTATTTT
CATSRDLPPDTQYF
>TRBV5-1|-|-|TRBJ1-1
TGCGCCAGCAGCTTGGCCTCCGGGGGGAACACTGAAGCTTTCTTT
CASSLASGGNTEAFF
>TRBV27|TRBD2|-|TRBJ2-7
TGTGCCAGCAGTTTATCTGGCGGGGGAACCTACGAGCAGTACTTC
CASSLSGGGTYEQYF
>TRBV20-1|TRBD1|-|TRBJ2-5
TGCAGTGCTAGATCCGGGACAGGGAACCAAGAGACCCAGTACTTC
CSARSGTGNQETQYF
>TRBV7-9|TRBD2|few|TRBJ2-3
TGTGCCAGCAGCGGAGCGGGAGGGGAAGAAGATACGCAGTATTTT
CASSGAGGEEDTQYF
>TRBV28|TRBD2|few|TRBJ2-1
TGTGCCAGCAGTTTACGCGGACTAGCGGGAGGGGTGTCCTACAATGAGCAGTTCTTC
CASSLRGLAGGVSYNEQFF
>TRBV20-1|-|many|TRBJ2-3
TGCAGTGCTAGAGATTGGCAGGTTGCTTCTACGCAGTATTTT
CSARDWQVASTQYF
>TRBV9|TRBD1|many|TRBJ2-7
TGTGCCAGCAGCTTTAGACAGGGTGGCTACGAGCAGTACTTC
CASSFRQGGYEQYF
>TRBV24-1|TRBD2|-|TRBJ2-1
TGTGCCACCAGTGTGTTAGCGGGAGCCACCTACAATGAGCAGTTCTTC
CATSVLAGATYNEQFF
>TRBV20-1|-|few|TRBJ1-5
TGCAGTGCCCAGGGGAGAGATCAGCCCCAGCATTTT
CSAQGRDQPQHF
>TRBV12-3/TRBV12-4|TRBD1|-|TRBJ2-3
TGTGCCAGCAGTTGGGGACAGGGGCTGGATACGCAGTATTTT
CASSWGQGLDTQYF
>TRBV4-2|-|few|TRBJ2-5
TGTGCCAGCAGCCAAGATCTAGAAATGCAAGAGACCCAGTACTTC
CASSQDLEMQETQYF
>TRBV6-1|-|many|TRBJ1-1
TGTGCCAGCAGTGAAATGTGGAGGAACACTGAAGCTTTCTTT
CASSEMWRNTEAFF
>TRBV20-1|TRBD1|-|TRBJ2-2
TGCAGTGCTAGCCTCAGGGGGCGTATCACCGGGGAGCTGTTTTTT
CSASLRGRITGELFF
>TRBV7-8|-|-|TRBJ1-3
TGTGCCAGCAGCTTAACAGGGTTCGCAGGAAACACCATATATTTT
CASSLTGFAGNTIYF
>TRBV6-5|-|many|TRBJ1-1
TGTGCCAGCAGTTACTACAGCTTTAACACTGAAGCTTTCTTT
CASSYYSFNTEAFF
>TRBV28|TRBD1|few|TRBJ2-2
TGTGCCAGCAGTTTAAAGCTGGGGACAGGGGCGAACACCGGGGAGCTGTTTTTT
CASSLKLGTGANTGELFF
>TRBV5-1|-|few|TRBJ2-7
TGCGCCAGCAGCGACCTAGCAGTCTCATACGAGCAGTACTTC
CASSDLAVSYEQYF
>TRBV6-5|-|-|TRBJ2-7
TGTGCCAGCAGTTACGACCGGGGCGAAGTCTACGAGCAGTACTTC
CASSYDRGEVYEQYF
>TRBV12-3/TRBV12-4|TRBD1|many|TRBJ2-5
TGTGCCAGCAGCCAAGGACAGGGGCTGGAGACCCAGTACTTC
CASSQGQGLETQYF
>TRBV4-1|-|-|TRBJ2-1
TGCGCCAGCAGCTTCCAGGAGGCATACAATGAGCAGTTCTTC
CASSFQEAYNEQFF
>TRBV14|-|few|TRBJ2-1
TGTGCCAGCAGCCAAGATTGGTCTGAGCAGTTCTTC
CASSQDWSEQFF
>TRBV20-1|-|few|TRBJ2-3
TGCAGTGCTAGAGCGCTCCGAACGGGGGCCGCGATAGTTTCTAGCACAGATACGCAGTATTTT
CSARALRTGAAIVSSTDTQYF
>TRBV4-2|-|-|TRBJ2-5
TGTGCCAGCAGCCAAGATGACTCCAGTCAGTACTTC
CASSQDDSSQYF